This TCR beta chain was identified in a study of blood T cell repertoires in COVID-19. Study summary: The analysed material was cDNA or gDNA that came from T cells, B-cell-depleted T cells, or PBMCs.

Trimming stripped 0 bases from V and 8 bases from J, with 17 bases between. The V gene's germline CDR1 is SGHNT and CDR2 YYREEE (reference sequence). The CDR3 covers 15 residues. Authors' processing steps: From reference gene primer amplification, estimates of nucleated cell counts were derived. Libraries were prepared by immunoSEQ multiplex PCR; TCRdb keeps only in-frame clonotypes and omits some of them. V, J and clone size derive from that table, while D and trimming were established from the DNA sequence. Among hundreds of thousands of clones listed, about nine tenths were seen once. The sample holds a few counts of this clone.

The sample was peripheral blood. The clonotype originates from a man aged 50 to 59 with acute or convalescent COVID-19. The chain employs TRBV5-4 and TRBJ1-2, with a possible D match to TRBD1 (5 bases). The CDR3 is CASSLGEGRILGYTF. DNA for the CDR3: TGTGCCAGCAGCTTGGGGGAGGGGCGGATATTGGGCTACACCTTC.